The 8 T cell receptor beta chains below come from one sample, sequenced in a study of cytomegalovirus exposure and HLA in healthy donors. PCR employed 60 Vbeta and 13 Jbeta primers. Produced via immunoSEQ multiplex PCR; TCRdb's table is partial and in-frame only. The repertoire has about 130,000 clones, 75% to 85% of them found once; the top ten carry around 1.3%. The specimen sequenced was PBMCs. The receptors originated from a girl aged 2-10 years in good health and CMV-seronegative.

CDR3 nucleotide sequence: TGCGCCAGCAGCCAAGGGGACACCCGAAACACCGGGGAGCTGTTTTTT. This codes for CASSQGDTRNTGELFF. The chain joins TRBV4-3 to TRBJ2-2, with a tentative D call TRBD1 (6 bases). The germline CDR1 and CDR2 sequences are LGHNA and YSLEER. The CDR3 extends over 16 amino acids. V was clipped by 1 base and J by 2 bases, with 11 bases between them.

The table lists this clone with a few counts. The V call is TRBV10-3, the J call TRBJ2-2, with 16 bases matching TRBD2. CDR3 length equals 16 residues. The V gene end was trimmed by 10 bases and the J gene end by 7 bases; junction bases not matched to a gene: 9. In germline, CDR1 is ENHRY, CDR2 SYGVKD. For the CDR3, the DNA is TGTGCCACCGGGACTAGCGGGGGGGCAGTAAACGGGGAGCTGTTTTTT. Translated: CATGTSGGAVNGELFF.

CDR3 DNA: TGTGCCAGCAGCCAAGAGAGGATCCGGGAAGGAGGAAACACCATATATTTT. The encoded protein is CASSQERIREGGNTIYF. This chain uses TRBV4-2 with TRBJ1-3; D is uncertain. The CDR3 is 17 amino acids. V lost 0 bases, J lost 4 bases, and 16 bases lay in between. Germline assignment: CDR1 LGHNA and CDR2 YNFKEQ.

The CDR3 loop is CASSSTGWASEQYF. CDR3 coding DNA: TGTGCCAGCTCATCGACAGGGTGGGCTAGCGAGCAGTACTTC. The rearrangement uses TRBV18 and TRBJ2-7, with TRBD1 identical over 7 bases. In germline, CDR1 is KGHSH, CDR2 LQKENI. CDR3 size: 14 residues. Losses at the gene ends were 5 bases for V and 6 bases for J; bases not matched to a gene: 10.

V usage is TRBV28 and J usage is TRBJ2-3; D may be TRBD1 (6 bases). There are 16 residues in the CDR3. CDR1 MDHEN and CDR2 SYDVKM come from the germline V gene. The V end lost 5 bases, the J end lost 2 bases, and 17 bases lay between the germline ends. CDR3 in DNA: TGTGCCAGCAGTGCAACCGGGACACCTTCCACAGATACGCAGTATTTT. Protein sequence: CASSATGTPSTDTQYF.

The rearrangement links TRBV27 to TRBJ2-2; 11 bases line up with TRBD1. This CDR3 contains 15 residues. The junction had 4 bases not matched to a gene; V was cut back by 6 bases and J by 4 bases. CDR1 is MNHEY, CDR2 SMNVEV, per germline (reference sequence). The CDR3 here is CASRRDRGSTGELFF. The DNA for the CDR3 is TGTGCCAGCAGGAGGGACAGGGGGAGCACCGGGGAGCTGTTTTTT.

The J gene is TRBJ2-1, the V gene TRBV7-8; 11 positions match TRBD2. The ends lost 1 base at V and 2 bases at J; junction bases unmatched: 7. In germline, CDR1 is SGHVS, CDR2 FQNEAQ. This CDR3 is built from 18 residues. The CDR3 spells CASSLVFGSGRAYNEQFF. CDR3 coding DNA: TGTGCCAGCAGCTTAGTTTTTGGTAGCGGGAGGGCCTACAATGAGCAGTTCTTC.

This clone has only one observation. The rearrangement uses TRBV6-6 and TRBJ2-1; TRBD1 matches 10 bases. V was clipped by 2 bases and J by 2 bases; unmatched bases: 3. CDR3 length: 16 amino acids. Per the germline V gene, CDR1 is MNHNY and CDR2 is SVGAGI (reference sequence). Here the CDR3 reads CASSYRQGATYNEQFF. CDR3 coding DNA: TGTGCCAGCAGTTACCGACAGGGGGCGACCTACAATGAGCAGTTCTTC.